The rows below give T cell receptor beta chains drawn from one sample of a study of blood T cell repertoires in COVID-19. Sequencing used immunoSEQ multiplex PCR; TCRdb keeps in-frame clones, though not all of them. The sample shows a few hundred thousand clones, approximately 89% of them seen only once. The sequenced sample consisted of PBMCs or T cells enriched from blood (not recorded which). The receptors were gathered from a woman aged 50 to 65 who had been exposed to COVID-19. The CDR3 runs from the conserved cysteine through the conserved F or W. Clone size is shown for a subset of rows, as once, few, many or a class of expanded clone.

NA	16	TRBV19	CASSNRDRPSNSPLHF
NA	13	TRBV4-1	CASSLSPNQPQHF
few	16	TRBV19	CASSISWQGGNSPLHF
NA	15	TRBV28	CASSSDRVSGNTIYF
NA	15	TRBV28	CASREMVISYNEQFF
NA	14	TRBV27	CASKDRRNTGELFF
NA	13	TRBV6-5	CASTHGQGQPQHF
NA	19	TRBV2	CASSDSQRRGYSYNSPLHF
NA	14	TRBV7-9	CASSVPTGLGELFF
NA	15	TRBV6-5	CANRDTGSYNSPLHF
NA	15	TRBV6-5	CASKQALAHTGELFF
NA	15	TRBV5-6	CATQPRLGDQETQYF
NA	15	TRBV19	CASRRTGTVNTEAFF
NA	17	TRBV19	CASSIGTSGGYYNEQFF
once	15	TRBV27	CASSLGQGGTDTQYF
NA	15	TRBV7-2	CASSLGTGGKETQYF
few	13	TRBV3-1/TRBV3-2	CASSQTGGYEQYF
NA	14	TRBV28	CASISSSYNSPLHF
NA	14	TRBV24-1	CATSDSGAEGTQYF
NA	18	TRBV6-1	CASSERAGELLGTDTQYF
NA	16	TRBV4-1	CASSRTGQGYNSPLHF
NA	16	TRBV6-2/TRBV6-3	CASSYSRQGWTGELFF
few	16	TRBV7-7	CASSRRTSGNTGELFF
NA	15	TRBV5-4	CASSSAGFSGNTIYF
NA	14	TRBV5-6	CASSLTGPNQPQHF
NA	13	TRBV2	CASHQGQGGELFF
NA	15	TRBV5-1	CASSLQAGGNGELFF
NA	18	TRBV4-1	CASSQAHTRTGPLLEQYF
once	14	TRBV28	CASSFISSNQPQHF
NA	15	TRBV6-5	CASKQGPATNEKLFF
NA	19	TRBV5-4	CASSPTPGQGIRTNEKLFF
NA	11	TRBV5-1	CASSYTQTQHF
NA	14	TRBV7-9	CASSSRQINTEAFF
NA	14	TRBV27	CASSFRGSSYEQYF
NA	12	TRBV3-1/TRBV3-2	CASSPGNTEAFF
NA	15	TRBV18	CASSPSQGLSNEQYF
NA	13	TRBV5-1	CASSLDNYNEQFF
NA	14	TRBV30	CAWRLGGRTGELFF